A few counts support the clone carrying this TCR beta chain. Its specificity is unknown. The data were obtained in a study of response to subunit inactivated influenza vaccine. The junction had 6 bases not matched to a gene; V was cut back by 4 bases and J by 1 base. The CDR3 extends over 18 amino acids. CDR1 and CDR2 from the germline V gene are MGHRA and YSYEKL. General study findings and limits: There was a suggestion from the authors that each seasonal influenza vaccination recruits few new T cells.

TCRdb re-derived calls from the RT-PCR reads in MiXCR, one entry per CDR3 protein. The sample carries around 760,000 distinct CDR3 sequences, about 15% recorded once. The specimen comprised PBMCs from blood, sampled around 15 days before vaccination. The chain recombines TRBV4-1 with TRBJ2-3, with TRBD2 matching 15 bases. The sequence was collected from a man aged 45-65 years who received an inactivated influenza vaccine. CDR3 amino acids: CASSPGLAGGFGTDTQYF. The DNA for the CDR3 is TGCGCCAGCAGCCCGGGACTAGCGGGAGGTTTTGGCACAGATACGCAGTATTTT.